This is a list of T cell receptor beta chains from one sample in a study of CD8 T cells in ankylosing spondylitis. One entry per CDR3 protein, called by TCRdb with MiXCR from the 5' RACE reads. Among 200,000 or so distinct CDR3 sequences listed, around a sixth were seen once. Sequenced sample: blood, either unsorted or a sorted T cell fraction (not recorded which). The receptors were gathered from a male donor under 30 with ankylosing spondylitis or in good health (not recorded which). Both conserved end residues are part of each CDR3. A D gene is named only where the DNA matches it firmly. Where a row states a size, it is once, few, many or the class of an expanded clone; other rows omit it.

CDR3aa | CDR3nt | v_gene | abundance | d_gene | j_gene
CSARDLGASGANVLTF | TGCAGTGCTAGAGATTTGGGGGCCAGTGGGGCCAACGTCCTGACTTTC | TRBV20-1 | many | - | TRBJ2-6
CASSRASRGAQYF | TGTGCCAGCTCACGGGCCTCGAGGGGGGCCCAGTACTTC | TRBV18 | - | - | TRBJ2-5
CATSDFRGSSGDYNEQFF | TGTGCCACCAGTGATTTTCGTGGGTCTAGCGGAGACTACAATGAGCAGTTCTTC | TRBV24-1 | many | TRBD2 | TRBJ2-1
CSATAYSRGTEAFF | TGCAGCGCCACTGCCTACAGCCGAGGGACAGAAGCTTTCTTT | TRBV29-1 | many | - | TRBJ1-1
CASIPGTREGEQFF | TGTGCCAGTATCCCCGGGACTAGGGAAGGTGAGCAGTTCTTC | TRBV19 | few | TRBD2 | TRBJ2-1
CASGDDRGDFREKLFF | TGTGCTAGTGGCGACGACAGGGGGGACTTTAGAGAAAAACTGTTTTTT | TRBV12-5 | many | TRBD1 | TRBJ1-4
CASSLGSGLPVTLLF | TGTGCCAGCAGTTTAGGGTCCGGGCTACCCGTGACATTATTGTTC | TRBV12-3/TRBV12-4 | many | - | TRBJ2-7
CSVRLGLNTEAFF | TGCAGCGTACGGTTGGGACTCAACACTGAAGCTTTCTTT | TRBV29-1 | many | - | TRBJ1-1
CAISEGGRGREKLFF | TGTGCCATCAGTGAGGGTGGCAGGGGCCGTGAAAAACTGTTTTTT | TRBV10-3 | many | - | TRBJ1-4
CASSVAGGSYEQYF | TGTGCCAGCAGTGTCGCAGGGGGCTCCTACGAGCAGTACTTC | TRBV25-1 | many | TRBD1 | TRBJ2-7
CASRHHRGQTYNEQFF | TGTGCCAGCAGGCACCACAGGGGGCAAACCTACAATGAGCAGTTCTTC | TRBV28 | many | TRBD1 | TRBJ2-1
CSTSRGGTAKNIQYF | TGCAGTACCTCCCGGGGGGGAACCGCCAAAAACATTCAGTACTTC | TRBV20-1 | many | TRBD2 | TRBJ2-4
CSVEDRSPYSGNTIYF | TGCAGCGTTGAAGATCGGAGTCCTTACTCTGGAAACACCATATATTTT | TRBV29-1 | many | - | TRBJ1-3
CASRLQVLSYNEQFF | TGTGCCAGCAGATTACAGGTCCTTTCCTACAATGAGCAGTTCTTC | TRBV28 | many | - | TRBJ2-1
CASITYRGPSNEQFF | TGTGCCAGCATCACTTACAGGGGCCCCTCCAATGAGCAGTTCTTC | TRBV27 | many | TRBD1 | TRBJ2-1
CASQYKRSGGSGNTIYF | TGTGCCAGTCAGTACAAAAGGTCAGGCGGCTCTGGAAACACCATATATTTT | TRBV3-1 | many | - | TRBJ1-3
CASSLAVRGTGELFF | TGTGCCAGCAGTCTAGCGGTGCGTGGCACCGGGGAGCTGTTTTTT | TRBV6-4 | many | TRBD2 | TRBJ2-2